This T cell receptor (beta chain) was captured in a study of blood T cell repertoires in COVID-19. Study-wide background: From T cells, B-cell-depleted T cells, or PBMCs came the material, which was cDNA or gDNA.

Germline assignment: CDR1 SNHLY and CDR2 FYNNEI. This CDR3 region has 16 residues. V dropped 3 bases and J dropped 3 bases, with 17 bases sitting between them. Only one count was recorded for this clone. The study drew participants aged about 18 to 89 years from about two dozen US areas. Two negative PCRs, clearance, or symptom resolution were required of recovered Cohort 3 donors. Authors' methods: The authors estimated nucleated cell counts from reference gene primer amplification. Repertoires were generated with immunoSEQ multiplex PCR, while TCRdb's copy carries only in-frame clones and drops some. For V, J and clone size, that table is used; D and trimming come from the DNA. The sample holds about 270,000 clones, approximately 90% seen once.

What was sequenced was PBMCs or T cells enriched from blood (not recorded which). The receptor was isolated from a woman between 18 and 29 years old who had recovered from COVID-19. V usage is TRBV2 and J usage is TRBJ2-5; perhaps TRBD2 as D (5 bases). CDR3: CASSELGGLNKETQYF. The CDR3 nucleotides are TGTGCCAGCAGTGAGTTGGGCGGACTCAATAAAGAGACCCAGTACTTC.